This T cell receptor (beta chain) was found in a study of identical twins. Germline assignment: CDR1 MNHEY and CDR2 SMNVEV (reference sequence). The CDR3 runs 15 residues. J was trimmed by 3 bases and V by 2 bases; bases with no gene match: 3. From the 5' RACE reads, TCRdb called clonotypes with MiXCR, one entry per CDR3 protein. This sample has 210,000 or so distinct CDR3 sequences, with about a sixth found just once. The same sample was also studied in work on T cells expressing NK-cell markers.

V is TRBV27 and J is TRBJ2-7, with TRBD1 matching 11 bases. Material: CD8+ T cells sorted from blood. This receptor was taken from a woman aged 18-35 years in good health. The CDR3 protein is CASSLRDRGYYEQYF. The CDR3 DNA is TGTGCCAGCAGTTTAAGGGACAGGGGGTACTACGAGCAGTACTTC.